These 9 T cell receptor beta chains were sequenced from one sample in a study of blood T cell repertoires in COVID-19. Sequencing used immunoSEQ multiplex PCR; TCRdb keeps in-frame clones, though not all of them. Of approximately 80,000 clones in the sample, around 91% were seen once. Source material: peripheral blood. These receptors came from a woman in her forties or fifties in a cohort sampled during active COVID-19.

The chain joins TRBV30 to TRBJ2-5, with a possible D match to TRBD1 (6 bases). The V and J ends lost 0 bases and 0 bases respectively, with 17 bases between them. The CDR3 is 17 residues long. CDR1 and CDR2 (germline): GTSNPN, SVGIG (reference sequence). CDR3: CAWSVGGRLPYQETQYF. CDR3 in DNA: TGTGCCTGGAGTGTTGGGGGCAGGTTGCCTTACCAAGAGACCCAGTACTTC.

V is TRBV10-2 and J is TRBJ2-5; possible D gene TRBD2, 5 bases. The germline V gene has CDR1 WSHSY and CDR2 SAAADI. CDR3 length: 14 residues. The V and J ends lost 4 bases and 5 bases respectively, with 14 bases between them. The CDR3 region has the DNA TGCGCCAGCAGTGGAGTGGGATTAGCGGAGACCCAGTACTTC. Its protein product is CASSGVGLAETQYF.

The J gene is TRBJ1-4, the V gene TRBV28; 8 bases match TRBD1. The CDR3 contains 16 residues. Germline V lookup: CDR1 MDHEN, CDR2 SYDVKM. V lost 6 bases to trimming and J lost 0 bases; unmatched junction nucleotides: 6. The CDR3 region has the DNA TGTGCCAGCAGGTTGACAGGGGTTGCAACTAATGAAAAACTGTTTTTT. As protein: CASRLTGVATNEKLFF.

The chain links TRBV18 to TRBJ2-3; perhaps TRBD1 as D (6 bases). Trimming cost V 8 bases and J 2 bases, with 11 bases left between them. In germline, CDR1 is KGHSH, CDR2 LQKENI. This CDR3 region has 13 residues. CDR3 sequence (DNA): TGTGCCAGCACAACAGGGTCCACAGATACGCAGTATTTT. Amino acids: CASTTGSTDTQYF.

The rearrangement links TRBV18 to TRBJ1-1, with D possibly matching TRBD1 (6 bases). The CDR3 is made up of 14 amino acids. Trimming left V 2 bases short and J 5 bases short, with 12 bases between. Germline V gene sequence: CDR1 KGHSH, CDR2 LQKENI. The CDR3 DNA follows: TGTGCCAGCTCACCAGAGGACAGTTCGACTGAAGCTTTCTTT. It encodes CASSPEDSSTEAFF. Together with reference TRBV18 and TRBJ1-1, the CDR3 gives the full variable domain: NAGVMQNPRHLVRRRGQEARLRCSPMKGHSHVYWYRQLPEEGLKFMVYLQKENIIDESGMPKERFSAEFPKEGPSILRIQQVVRGDSAAYFCASSPEDSSTEAFFGQGTRLTVV.

This clone was observed a single time. The genes are TRBV5-1 and TRBJ2-2, with D tentatively TRBD2 (6 bases). Germline CDR1 reads SGHRS; CDR2 reads YFSETQ. The CDR3 is 14 residues long. V shed 7 bases and J shed 2 bases, with 12 bases lying between them. The CDR3 nucleotides read TGCGCCAGCGAGGGACTGCTTAACACCGGGGAGCTGTTTTTT. Translated: CASEGLLNTGELFF.

J is TRBJ2-1 and V is TRBV2; a possible D gene is TRBD2 (7 bases). This CDR3 is built from 15 residues. Trimming shortened V by 3 bases and J by 4 bases, and 13 bases separated the two germline ends. Germline V gives CDR1 SNHLY, CDR2 FYNNEI. The CDR3 protein is CASSDGRGGYNEQFF. The DNA of the CDR3 is TGTGCCAGCAGTGATGGGAGGGGGGGTTACAATGAGCAGTTCTTC.

The chain uses TRBV5-4 and TRBJ2-7, with a weak D call TRBD1 (6 bases). The germline gives CDR1 SGHNT, CDR2 YYREEE (reference sequence). Trimming stripped 3 bases from V and 2 bases from J, with 9 bases between. This CDR3 has 13 amino acids. CDR3 DNA sequence: TGTGCCAGCAGCTACCGGGACACCTACGAGCAGTACTTC. Translation gives CASSYRDTYEQYF. The full variable domain, rest sourced from reference TRBV5-4 and TRBJ2-7, is ETGVTQSPTHLIKTRGQQVTLRCSSQSGHNTVSWYQQALGQGPQFIFQYYREEENGRGNFPPRFSGLQFPNYSSELNVNALELDDSALYLCASSYRDTYEQYFGPGTRLTVT.

The rearrangement joins TRBV5-4 to TRBJ2-3, with TRBD1 matching 8 bases. V gave up 3 bases and J gave up 6 bases; unmatched junction bases: 0. CDR1 is SGHNT and CDR2 is YYREEE in the germline V gene (reference sequence). This CDR3 spans 12 amino acids. The CDR3 loop reads CASSWDRDTQYF. In DNA, the CDR3 is TGTGCCAGCAGCTGGGACAGGGATACGCAGTATTTT.